The TCR beta chain described here comes from a study of blood T cell repertoires in COVID-19. At the level of the study: Sites across the United States, Italy and Spain contributed samples from acute and convalescent COVID-19. T cells, B-cell-depleted T cells, or PBMCs provided the cDNA or gDNA that served as material.

As handled by the study authors: Amplification with reference gene primers provided the estimates of nucleated cell counts. Measured with immunoSEQ multiplex PCR; TCRdb has only the in-frame clones, and not every one. V, J and clone size reflect that table, while D and trimming were determined from the DNA. The profile shows around 370,000 clones, 90% of them singletons. This CDR3 has 13 residues. The V gene lost 4 bases and the J gene lost 2 bases, with 8 bases spanning the gap. Germline V lookup: CDR1 LGHDT, CDR2 YNNKEL (reference sequence). The sample was peripheral blood. This receptor was identified in a man younger than 30 with active or convalescent COVID-19. The V and J genes are TRBV3-1 (or the pseudogene TRBV3-2) and TRBJ1-2; maybe TRBD1 (5 bases). In DNA form, the CDR3 reads TGTGCCAGCAGCCCCAGGGTGAACTATGGCTACACCTTC. Protein: CASSPRVNYGYTF.